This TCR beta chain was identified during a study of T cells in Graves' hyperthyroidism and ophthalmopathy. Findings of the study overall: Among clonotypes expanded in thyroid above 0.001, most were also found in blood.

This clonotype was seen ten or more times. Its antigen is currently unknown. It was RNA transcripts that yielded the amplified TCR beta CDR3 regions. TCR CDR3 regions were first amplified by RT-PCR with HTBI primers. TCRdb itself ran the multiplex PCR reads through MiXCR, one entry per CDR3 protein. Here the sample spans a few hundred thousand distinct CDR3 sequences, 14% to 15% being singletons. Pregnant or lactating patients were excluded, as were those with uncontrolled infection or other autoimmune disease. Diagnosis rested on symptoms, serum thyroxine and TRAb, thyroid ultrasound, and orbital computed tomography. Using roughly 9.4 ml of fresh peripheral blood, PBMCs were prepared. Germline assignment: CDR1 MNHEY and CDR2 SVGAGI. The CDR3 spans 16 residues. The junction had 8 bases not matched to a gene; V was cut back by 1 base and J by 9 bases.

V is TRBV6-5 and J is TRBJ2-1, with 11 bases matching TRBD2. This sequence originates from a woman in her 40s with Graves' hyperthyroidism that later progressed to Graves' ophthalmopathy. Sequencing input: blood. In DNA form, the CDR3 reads TGTGCCAGCAGTTACTTGACTAGCGGGGCGCTCTTTGAGCAGTTCTTC. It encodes CASSYLTSGALFEQFF.